The 6 T cell receptor beta chains presented below share a single source sample, sequenced in a study of T cells after yellow fever vaccination. TCRdb re-called the 5' RACE reads through MiXCR, storing one row per CDR3 protein. The table records about 150,000 distinct CDR3 sequences, 6.6% of them present only once. The sample in question was CD4+ T cells sorted from PBMCs, obtained 10 days after the yellow fever booster vaccination. The receptors derive from a man aged 30 to 45 who received the YFV17D yellow fever vaccine.

This clonotype was found many times. The chain carries TRBV6-1 and TRBJ2-3; no firm D call. Germline V gene lookup returns CDR1 MNHNS and CDR2 SASEGT. With 4 bases removed from V and 1 base from J, the gap between germline ends came to 9 bases. The CDR3 loop spans 14 amino acids. The DNA for the CDR3 is TGTGCCAGCAGTGCATACGCGGGCACAGATACGCAGTATTTT. Residues: CASSAYAGTDTQYF.

This clonotype has a handful of counts. The genes are TRBV23-1 and TRBJ1-5, with D unclear. TRBV23-1 is filed as an ORF, its function uncertain. V was cut by 5 bases and J by 0 bases, with 11 bases left in between. The CDR3 consists of 15 residues. The CDR3 DNA is TGCGCCAGCAGTTCAAGGCAGAATAGCAATCAGCCCCAGCATTTT. Its protein product is CASSSRQNSNQPQHF.

This clonotype was counted at least ten times. V and J are TRBV7-2 and TRBJ1-1; D is ambiguous. The CDR3 is 14 residues long. V was clipped by 4 bases and J by 0 bases, with 9 bases between them. Germline V gene data show CDR1 as SGHTA and CDR2 as FQGNSA. The chain's CDR3 is CASSSLDLNTEAFF. The CDR3, as DNA: TGTGCCAGCAGCTCCCTGGACTTGAACACTGAAGCTTTCTTT.

The table lists this clonotype with a few counts. This sequence joins TRBV9 and TRBJ2-1; perhaps TRBD2 as D (6 bases). The germline V and J ends were trimmed by 0 bases and 4 bases, with 11 bases remaining between them. The germline V gene encodes CDR1 SGDLS and CDR2 YYNGEE. The CDR3 contains 15 residues. DNA of the CDR3: TGTGCCAGCAGCGTAGAGTTAGCGGCTTACAATGAGCAGTTCTTC. This translates into CASSVELAAYNEQFF.

This clonotype was recorded many times. This chain connects TRBV7-6 to TRBJ1-4; 10 positions match TRBD1. Germline CDR1 reads SGHVS; CDR2 reads FNYEAQ. Trimming cost V 4 bases and J 7 bases; bases outside gene matches: 9. CDR3 size: 16 residues. CDR3 DNA: TGTGCCAGCAGCTCGACAGGGGGCGGAAAGGGTGAAAAACTGTTTTTT. Amino acids: CASSSTGGGKGEKLFF.

This clonotype was recorded at least ten times. The CDR3 reads CASSFGGGTREQYF. CDR3 in DNA: TGTGCCAGCAGTTTCGGCGGGGGGACCAGGGAGCAGTACTTC. The J gene is TRBJ2-7, the V gene TRBV12-3 or TRBV12-4, with 8 positions matching TRBD2. With 3 bases clipped from V and 7 bases from J, the junction kept 8 bases outside the gene matches. The CDR3 extends over 14 amino acids.